One and the same sample provided the 27 T cell receptor beta chains below, sequenced in a study of blood T cell repertoires in COVID-19 (dated by TCRdb to 2020 to 2021). Receptors were amplified or captured by the immunoSEQ multiplex PCR assay. The source is immuneACCESS, and TCRdb retained only in-frame sequences with V and J called. Part of the clones is not carried over; for the studies checked, unresolved V genes explain less than half of this, and the remainder is unexplained. The sample yields 250,000 or so clones; 70% to 90% were counted once. About 7% of the sample goes to the ten largest clones. Sequencing was carried out using PBMCs or T cells enriched from blood (not recorded which). These receptors were obtained from a woman between 45 and 60 years old who had been exposed to COVID-19.

The chain carries TRBV18 and TRBJ2-1; 9 bases are a match to TRBD2. The germline V gene has CDR1 KGHSH and CDR2 LQKENI. Trimming removed 3 bases from V and 2 bases from J; junction bases left unmatched: 2. The CDR3 spans 15 residues. The CDR3 protein is CASSPGGGAYNEQFF. The CDR3 nucleotides read TGTGCCAGCTCACCGGGCGGGGGGGCCTACAATGAGCAGTTCTTC.

The J gene is TRBJ1-2, the V gene TRBV6-1; D is unresolved. Germline CDR1 MNHNS, CDR2 SASEGT. The V and J ends lost 0 bases and 4 bases respectively, with 6 bases between them. This CDR3 contains 13 residues. In DNA form, the CDR3 reads TGTGCCAGCAGTGAAGCGCGGGGCTATGGCTACACCTTC. Protein product: CASSEARGYGYTF.

On this clone: Other DNA sequences within the sample encode an identical CDR3. The chain uses TRBV28 and TRBJ1-4, with D perhaps matching TRBD1 (5 bases). The CDR3 sequence is 14 residues long. Trimming took 3 bases from V and 4 from J, leaving 9 bases between them. The germline V gene encodes CDR1 MDHEN and CDR2 SYDVKM. CDR3 bases: TGTGCCAGCAGTTTCACAGGTGTTAATGAAAAACTGTTTTTT. Encoded protein: CASSFTGVNEKLFF.

The chain is built from TRBV19 and TRBJ1-1; the D is unclear. CDR3 length equals 11 residues. Per germline, CDR1 LNHDA and CDR2 SQIVND (reference sequence). Trimming removed 7 bases from V and 8 bases from J, with 11 bases in between. The CDR3 DNA reads TGTGCCAGTACCCACAGATTCGAAGCTTTCTTT. This translates into CASTHRFEAFF.

V and J are TRBV4-3 and TRBJ2-2, with D possibly matching TRBD1 (5 bases). The CDR3 spans 16 residues. Trimming stripped 1 base from V and 6 bases from J, with 15 bases between. Germline V gene data show CDR1 as LGHNA and CDR2 as YSLEER. The CDR3 sequence: CASSQGVGLGPGELFF. The CDR3 DNA reads as TGCGCCAGCAGCCAAGGGGTGGGGTTGGGGCCCGGGGAGCTGTTTTTT.

This chain uses TRBV14 with TRBJ1-5; TRBD1 aligns across 7 bases. The CDR3 contains 15 residues. V lost 4 bases, J lost 8 bases, and 11 bases stayed unmatched. The germline gives CDR1 SGHDN, CDR2 FVKESK. The CDR3 here is CASSPTDRPSKPQHF. The CDR3 coding sequence is TGTGCCAGCAGCCCGACGGACAGGCCCTCGAAGCCCCAGCATTTT.

This chain links TRBV7-2 with TRBJ1-3; 7 bases align to TRBD1. Germline V CDR1 and CDR2: SGHTA, FQGNSA. This CDR3 is 17 amino acids long. With V trimmed by 4 bases and J by 8 bases, 17 bases remained unmatched. CDR3 sequence: CASSSTGVPTGRYTIYF. The CDR3 DNA sequence: TGTGCCAGCAGCTCAACCGGGGTGCCGACAGGGAGGTACACCATATATTTT.

This clone was detected once. The chain has TRBV7-2 and TRBJ2-1; TRBD1 aligns across 8 bases. CDR3 length: 17 amino acids. Germline CDR1 SGHTA, CDR2 FQGNSA. The ends lost 4 bases at V and 3 bases at J; junction bases unmatched: 11. DNA for the CDR3: TGTGCCAGCAGCTCGACAGGGGTCCGCTCTTTCTACAATGAGCAGTTCTTC. It yields the protein CASSSTGVRSFYNEQFF.

The rearrangement joins TRBV5-1 to TRBJ1-1; no clear D. Deletions cut 4 bases from V and 5 bases from J, with 18 bases between. CDR3 length: 15 amino acids. The germline gives CDR1 SGHRS, CDR2 YFSETQ. DNA for the CDR3: TGCGCCAGCAGCAGTACGGGCGGGTCGAGGACTGAAGCTTTCTTT. Residues: CASSSTGGSRTEAFF.

This clone has more than one count but fewer than ten. The rearrangement joins TRBV19 to TRBJ1-5, with 8 bases lining up with TRBD1. V was pared by 2 bases and J by 4 bases, with 1 base of the junction left unmatched. The V gene's germline CDR1 is LNHDA and CDR2 SQIVND (reference sequence). This CDR3 is built from 14 residues. CDR3 amino acids: CASSIQGANQPQHF. CDR3 nucleotide sequence: TGTGCCAGTAGTATACAGGGGGCGAATCAGCCCCAGCATTTT.

This chain joins TRBV27 and TRBJ2-2; TRBD1 might be the D (6 bases). Trimming took off 3 bases at V and 3 bases at J, with 8 bases between the two ends. The germline CDR1 and CDR2 sequences are MNHEY and SMNVEV (reference sequence). This CDR3 has 14 residues. CDR3 residues: CASSLGAYTGELFF. CDR3 bases: TGTGCCAGCAGTTTGGGGGCCTACACCGGGGAGCTGTTTTTT.

This chain connects TRBV25-1 to TRBJ2-3; unclear D gene. The V gene's germline CDR1 is MGHDK and CDR2 SYGVNS. V shed 1 base and J shed 2 bases, with 13 bases lying between them. This CDR3 has 16 residues. This CDR3 reads CASSELPASDTDTQYF. The CDR3 nucleotides are TGTGCCAGCAGTGAATTACCAGCGAGCGACACAGATACGCAGTATTTT.

V and J are TRBV11-2 and TRBJ1-1; TRBD1 is a possible D gene (6 bases). The germline V and J ends were trimmed by 5 bases and 6 bases, with 19 bases remaining between them. The CDR3 has 15 residues. Looked up from germline, CDR1 is SGHAT and CDR2 is FQNNGV. CDR3 sequence: CASSPRGRQAPEAFF. The CDR3 coding sequence is TGTGCCAGCAGCCCCCGTGGGAGACAGGCCCCTGAAGCTTTCTTT.

The J gene is TRBJ2-7, the V gene TRBV18; no clear D gene. This CDR3 is 13 amino acids long. Between the trimmed V and J ends, which lost 5 bases and 5 bases, there was a span of 13 bases. CDR1 KGHSH and CDR2 LQKENI come from the germline V gene. This chain's CDR3 is CASSRDTPHEQYF. DNA of the CDR3: TGTGCCAGCTCAAGAGACACCCCCCACGAGCAGTACTTC.

The chain couples TRBV2 to TRBJ2-7; TRBD1 aligns across 7 bases. Germline trimming cut 6 bases from V and 9 bases from J; bases unmatched to any gene: 14. The CDR3 is 14 amino acids. Germline lookup yields CDR1 SNHLY and CDR2 FYNNEI. The CDR3 spells CASSRDSSNGSQYF. The CDR3 DNA follows: TGTGCCAGCAGCCGGGACAGTTCTAATGGTTCGCAGTACTTC.

The chain is built from TRBV12-3 or TRBV12-4 and TRBJ2-1; 10 bases match TRBD1. The ends lost 7 bases at V and 7 bases at J; junction bases unmatched: 4. This CDR3 is 13 amino acids long. Here the CDR3 reads CASTRQGANEQFF. CDR3 DNA: TGTGCCAGCACTCGACAGGGGGCGAATGAGCAGTTCTTC.

The chain uses TRBV6-5 and TRBJ1-4; weak D call: TRBD1 (5 bases). Germline loops: CDR1 MNHEY, CDR2 SVGAGI. V shed 8 bases and J shed 8 bases, with 15 bases lying between them. This CDR3 has 13 amino acids. CDR3 in amino acids: CASGASGSEKLFF. In DNA form, the CDR3 reads TGTGCCAGCGGGGCCAGCGGGAGCGAAAAACTGTTTTTT.

The chain recombines TRBV6-1 with TRBJ1-2; unclear D gene. Germline-derived CDR1 and CDR2 are MNHNS and SASEGT. Trimming shortened V by 2 bases and J by 4 bases, and 14 bases separated the two germline ends. The CDR3 is made up of 15 amino acids. The CDR3 sequence is CASSEIRSGGYGYTF. The CDR3 DNA sequence: TGTGCCAGCAGTGAAATCCGAAGCGGAGGCTATGGCTACACCTTC.

The chain uses TRBV5-1 and TRBJ2-1; D not certain. Deletions cut 2 bases from V and 7 bases from J, with 7 bases between. Germline V lookup: CDR1 SGHRS, CDR2 YFSETQ. The CDR3 loop spans 12 amino acids. The CDR3 DNA sequence: TGCGCCAGCAGCTTTAGCCCAAATGAGCAGTTCTTC. Translation: CASSFSPNEQFF.

The chain recombines TRBV11-2 with TRBJ2-7; 8 nucleotides line up with TRBD1. The CDR3 contains 13 residues. CDR1 is SGHAT, CDR2 FQNNGV, per germline. V dropped 5 bases and J dropped 6; count of bases not matched to a gene: 6. CDR3 DNA sequence: TGTGCCAGCAGCCAGGGGGCGCGGGGCGAGCAGTACTTC. Translation: CASSQGARGEQYF. Variable domain in full (rest from reference TRBV11-2 and TRBJ2-7): EAGVAQSPRYKIIEKRQSVAFWCNPISGHATLYWYQQILGQGPKLLIQFQNNGVVDDSQLPKDRFSAERLKGVDSTLKIQPAKLEDSAVYLCASSQGARGEQYFGPGTRLTVT.

V gene TRBV12-5 combines with J gene TRBJ1-1; D gene unclear. This CDR3 has 14 residues. Germline assignment: CDR1 LGHNT and CDR2 FRNRAP. V dropped 1 base and J dropped 1 base, with 7 bases sitting between them. CDR3 in amino acids: CASGLGGRNTEAFF. CDR3 DNA sequence: TGTGCTAGTGGTTTGGGAGGTCGGAACACTGAAGCTTTCTTT. Using reference TRBV12-5 and TRBJ1-1 for the parts outside the CDR3, the full variable domain is DARVTQTPRHKVTEMGQEVTMRCQPILGHNTVFWYRQTMMQGLELLAYFRNRAPLDDSGMPKDRFSAEMPDATLATLKIQPSEPRDSAVYFCASGLGGRNTEAFFGQGTRLTVV.

The V and J genes are TRBV28 and TRBJ1-1, with D possibly TRBD1 on 5 matching bases. Trimming left V 3 bases short and J 5 bases short, with 25 bases between. This CDR3 contains 18 residues. Germline CDR1 is MDHEN and CDR2 is SYDVKM. The CDR3 spells CASSLVVLRDRKVTEAFF. CDR3 coding DNA: TGTGCCAGCAGTTTGGTAGTCTTGCGCGACAGAAAAGTGACTGAAGCTTTCTTT.

This clone came up many times. CDR3 DNA: TGTGCCAGCAGCTTATTAGTGAGGGTCCCCTACGAGCAGTACTTC. It specifies CASSLLVRVPYEQYF. The chain combines TRBV11-2 with TRBJ2-7; a possible D gene is TRBD2 (5 bases). This CDR3 is 15 amino acids long. Trimming removed 2 bases at V and 2 bases at J, with 13 bases between. Per the germline V gene, CDR1 is SGHAT and CDR2 is FQNNGV. Combining the CDR3 with reference TRBV11-2 and TRBJ2-7 gives the whole variable domain EAGVAQSPRYKIIEKRQSVAFWCNPISGHATLYWYQQILGQGPKLLIQFQNNGVVDDSQLPKDRFSAERLKGVDSTLKIQPAKLEDSAVYLCASSLLVRVPYEQYFGPGTRLTVT.

The rearrangement links TRBV16 to TRBJ1-1; perhaps TRBD1 as D (6 bases). Germline CDR1 KGHSY, CDR2 FQNENV. This CDR3 comprises 15 residues. V was trimmed by 0 bases and J by 10 bases, leaving 18 bases between them. The chain's CDR3 is CASSQSEGQWVLAFF. The CDR3 region has the DNA TGTGCCAGCAGCCAATCAGAAGGACAGTGGGTGTTAGCTTTCTTT. Together with reference TRBV16 and TRBJ1-1, the CDR3 gives the full variable domain: GEEVAQTPKHLVRGEGQKAKLYCAPIKGHSYVFWYQQVLKNEFKFLISFQNENVFDETGMPKERFSAKCLPNSPCSLEIQATKLEDSAVYFCASSQSEGQWVLAFFGQGTRLTVV.

The chain is built from TRBV3-1 (or the pseudogene TRBV3-2) and TRBJ1-3; D gene uncertain. V was cut by 4 bases and J by 5 bases, with 27 bases left in between. Per germline, CDR1 LGHDT and CDR2 YNNKEL (reference sequence). The CDR3 contains 19 residues. In DNA form, the CDR3 reads TGTGCCAGCAGCCCTTCAGACCGAAGCGCGTGGTCCGGTCGAAACACCATATATTTT. Translating gives CASSPSDRSAWSGRNTIYF.

The rearrangement links TRBV7-2 to TRBJ1-2, with D perhaps matching TRBD1 (5 bases). The germline V gene has CDR1 SGHTA and CDR2 FQGNSA. With 2 bases removed from V and 3 bases from J, the gap between germline ends came to 10 bases. The CDR3 consists of 14 residues. CDR3 coding DNA: TGTGCCAGCAGCTTAAATGGCAGGGACTATGGCTACACCTTC. This encodes CASSLNGRDYGYTF.

The chain combines TRBV19 with TRBJ2-3; D may be TRBD2 (7 bases). Germline CDR1 and CDR2: LNHDA and SQIVND (reference sequence). This CDR3 is 15 amino acids long. V was pared by 7 bases and J by 1 base, with 15 bases between. The CDR3 loop is CASTLLGGRTDTQYF. The CDR3 DNA follows: TGTGCCAGTACCCTCCTGGGGGGGCGCACAGATACGCAGTATTTT.